This is a list of T cell receptor beta chains from one sample in a study of post-analysis software for immune sequencing data. TCRdb used MiXCR to reprocess the PCR reads, holding one entry per CDR3 protein. In the table there are hundreds of thousands of distinct CDR3 sequences, roughly 27% of which are singletons. The source material was blood. Receptor source: a girl aged 5-17 years with multiple sclerosis. Both conserved end residues are part of each CDR3. A D gene is named only where the DNA matches it firmly. Rows give clone size only sometimes, using once, few, many, or a class for an expanded clone.

j_call v_call clone_size d_call cdr3_aa cdr3_nt
TRBJ2-5 TRBV5-6 - TRBD1 CASSSVGQGETQYF TGTGCCAGTAGCTCGGTGGGACAGGGAGAGACCCAGTACTTC
TRBJ2-6 TRBV28 - - CASSLLGGDLSGANVLTF TGTGCCAGCAGTTTACTCGGGGGCGATCTCTCTGGGGCCAACGTCCTGACTTTC
TRBJ1-5 TRBV10-3 - - CAISPGQIYSNQPQHF TGTGCCATCAGTCCAGGACAGATCTATAGCAATCAGCCCCAGCATTTT
TRBJ2-5 TRBV10-3 few TRBD1 CAISTGQESQETQYF TGTGCCATCAGCACCGGACAGGAAAGCCAAGAGACCCAGTACTTC
TRBJ2-1 TRBV21-1 - - CASLAPTVRNEQFF TGTGCCAGCCTAGCCCCCACGGTCCGGAATGAGCAGTTCTTC
TRBJ1-2 TRBV3-1 few - CASSTHLRAYGYTF TGTGCCAGCAGCACTCATCTAAGGGCCTATGGCTACACCTTC
TRBJ1-2 TRBV20-1 - TRBD1 CSAGGDRLYGYTF TGCAGTGCTGGAGGGGACAGACTCTATGGCTACACCTTC
TRBJ2-3 TRBV12-3/TRBV12-4 few TRBD2 CASTPGSGGSTDTQYF TGTGCCAGCACCCCTGGGAGCGGGGGGAGCACAGATACGCAGTATTTT
TRBJ2-7 TRBV7-2 few TRBD2 CASSFRSGRSSYEQYF TGTGCCAGCAGCTTTCGCAGCGGGAGGAGCTCCTACGAGCAGTACTTC
TRBJ2-7 TRBV6-5 many - CASSYSAGTYEQYF TGTGCCAGCAGTTACTCCGCGGGAACCTACGAGCAGTACTTC
TRBJ2-1 TRBV2 - - CASSDYPRPPRDEQFF TGTGCCAGCAGTGATTACCCGAGGCCTCCGCGCGATGAGCAGTTCTTC
TRBJ2-3 TRBV7-2 few TRBD2 CASSSGLAGEIDTQYF TGTGCCAGCAGCTCTGGACTAGCGGGAGAGATAGATACGCAGTATTTT
TRBJ1-1 TRBV28 - TRBD1 CASNPRQGGTEAFF TGTGCCAGCAATCCCAGACAGGGTGGCACTGAAGCTTTCTTT
TRBJ2-5 TRBV20-1 few TRBD1 CSARKGTVFQETQYF TGCAGTGCTAGAAAGGGGACAGTCTTCCAAGAGACCCAGTACTTC
TRBJ2-7 TRBV21-1 few - CASSKGGLAHEQYF TGTGCCAGCAGCAAAGGTGGGCTAGCCCACGAGCAGTACTTC
TRBJ2-2 TRBV20-1 - - CSAMGTNTGELFF TGCAGTGCTATGGGCACCAACACCGGGGAGCTGTTTTTT
TRBJ2-7 TRBV4-3 - TRBD1 CASSQDWDRGHEQYF TGCGCCAGCAGCCAAGATTGGGACAGGGGGCACGAGCAGTACTTC
TRBJ2-5 TRBV6-5 - TRBD2 CASSYNDRRGEQYF TGTGCCAGCAGTTACAATGACAGACGGGGGGAGCAGTACTTC
TRBJ2-5 TRBV15 once - CVTSRGVSQETQYF TGTGTCACCAGCAGAGGCGTCAGCCAAGAGACCCAGTACTTC
TRBJ2-5 TRBV11-2 - - CVSSRQGLVETQYF TGTGTCAGCAGCCGCCAGGGCCTCGTAGAGACCCAGTACTTC
TRBJ1-2 TRBV6-5 - - CASSYMEQNYGYTF TGTGCCAGCAGTTACATGGAACAGAACTATGGCTACACCTTC
TRBJ1-6 TRBV2 few - CASSEASTGRSPLHF TGTGCCAGCAGTGAAGCCTCTACAGGGAGATCACCCCTCCACTTT
TRBJ1-1 TRBV4-1 - - CASSREPGGHTEAFF TGCGCCAGCAGCCGTGAACCTGGGGGTCACACTGAAGCTTTCTTT